Presented here are 18 T cell receptor beta chains from one specimen sequenced in a study of beta chain features in type 1 diabetes. Study results and limitations: Patients with Type 1 diabetes showed moderately but significantly shorter TCRB CDR3s in all four CD4+ subsets.

The investigators reverse transcribed all of the isolated RNA, so they sequenced expressed TCRB transcripts. The repertoire was sequenced with immunoSEQ multiplex PCR; TCRdb's copy has only in-frame clones and lacks some. The profile covers about 660,000 clones, with 11% to 15% appearing a single time and 0.035% to 0.045% taken by the ten largest. Their target antigens are unknown. The specimen was naive CD4+ T cells from blood. The receptor source for this set is a man aged 18 to 29 with type 1 diabetes.

A few counts support this clone. The chain uses TRBV7-2 and TRBJ2-7; D tentatively reads TRBD1 or TRBD2 (6 bases each). This CDR3 has 15 amino acids. V lost 2 bases and J 10 bases, leaving 21 bases between the germline ends. Germline CDR1 is SGHTA and CDR2 is FQGNSA. This CDR3 is CASSLRDTSIGEQYF. The DNA for the CDR3 is TGTGCCAGCAGCTTACGGGACACTAGCATAGGGGAACAGTACTTC.

This clone was seen more than once but under ten times. The gene calls are TRBV7-9 and TRBJ1-6; a possible D gene is TRBD1 (5 bases). With 5 bases removed from V and 7 bases from J, the gap between germline ends came to 12 bases. Germline V gene data show CDR1 as SEHNR and CDR2 as FQNEAQ (reference sequence). This CDR3 spans 14 amino acids. The CDR3 nucleotides are TGTGCCAGCAGCAACCGGGGACGCAATTCACCCCTCCACTTT. As protein: CASSNRGRNSPLHF.

The CDR3 DNA follows: TGTGCCATCAGTGCGTCCGCAGGGGGCTACACCTTC. Protein: CAISASAGGYTF. The chain recombines TRBV10-3 with TRBJ1-2; D is possibly TRBD1 (5 bases). The CDR3 has 12 amino acids. Trimming left V 4 bases short and J 8 bases short, with 11 bases between. Germline V gene data show CDR1 as ENHRY and CDR2 as SYGVKD.

The V gene is TRBV2, the J gene TRBJ1-5, with no clear D. This CDR3 is 12 amino acids long. The germline V gene encodes CDR1 SNHLY and CDR2 FYNNEI. Trimming cost V 6 bases and J 12 bases, with 15 bases left between them. CDR3 DNA: TGTGCCAGCAGCGGTGGACGTCTTCTCCAGCATTTT. Protein product: CASSGGRLLQHF.

The chain combines TRBV6-5 with TRBJ1-3; no clear D gene. The CDR3 is made up of 13 amino acids. The ends were cut back, 5 bases at V and 4 bases at J, with 9 bases in the middle. Germline V gene data show CDR1 as MNHEY and CDR2 as SVGAGI. CDR3 region: CASSDPRGNTIYF. CDR3 nucleotide sequence: TGTGCCAGCAGTGATCCTCGGGGAAACACCATATATTTT.

This chain's CDR3 is CASSTRGRGDQPQHF. The CDR3 DNA sequence: TGTGCCAGCAGTACCCGGGGAAGGGGAGATCAGCCCCAGCATTTT. The chain employs TRBV2 and TRBJ1-5, with a weak D call TRBD1 (5 bases). V lost 5 bases, J lost 5 bases, and 16 bases lay in between. The CDR3 covers 15 residues. Germline CDR1 reads SNHLY; CDR2 reads FYNNEI.

This clone has just a few counts. V usage is TRBV29-1 and J usage is TRBJ1-2; D is ambiguous. V dropped 5 bases and J dropped 8 bases, with 15 bases sitting between them. This CDR3 comprises 12 residues. Germline V gives CDR1 SQVTM, CDR2 ANQGSEA. The CDR3 DNA reads as TGCAGCGTTTATAATCCCGGCGGAGGCTACACCTTC. It translates to CSVYNPGGGYTF.

This chain links TRBV19 with TRBJ2-7; no firm D call. Germline V CDR1 and CDR2: LNHDA, SQIVND (reference sequence). With 6 bases removed from V and 2 bases from J, the gap between germline ends came to 8 bases. The length of the CDR3 is 12 residues. The CDR3 DNA sequence: TGTGCCAGTAGAAAGGGCACCTACGAGCAGTACTTC. It is translated as CASRKGTYEQYF.

The rearrangement joins TRBV7-2 to TRBJ1-1, with D uncertain. Germline assignment: CDR1 SGHTA and CDR2 FQGNSA. V lost 10 bases and J lost 7, with 22 bases in between. The CDR3 covers 14 residues. CDR3 nucleotides: TGTGCCACCAAACAGCGGGAGGTGGGTTATGAAGCTTTCTTT. Translating gives CATKQREVGYEAFF. The full variable domain, its missing parts supplied by reference TRBV7-2 and TRBJ1-1, is GAGVSQSPSNKVTEKGKDVELRCDPISGHTALYWYRQSLGQGLEFLIYFQGNSAPDKSGLPSDRFSAERTGGSVSTLTIQRTQQEDSAVYLCATKQREVGYEAFFGQGTRLTVV.

The gene calls are TRBV30 and TRBJ1-4, with no clear D. Germline loops: CDR1 GTSNPN, CDR2 SVGIG (reference sequence). The CDR3 contains 13 residues. Trimming cost V 7 bases and J 0 bases, with 9 bases left between them. The CDR3 nucleotides are TGTGCCTCCAAGGGCTCAACTAATGAAAAACTGTTTTTT. It encodes CASKGSTNEKLFF. The complete variable domain, with remaining parts taken from reference TRBV30 and TRBJ1-4, reads SQTIHQWPATLVQPVGSPLSLECTVEGTSNPNLYWYRQAAGRGLQLLFYSVGIGQISSEVPQNLSASRPQDRQFILSSKKLLLSDSGFYLCASKGSTNEKLFFGSGTQLSVL.

This clone was observed a handful of times. The rearrangement joins TRBV29-1 to TRBJ1-4; D perhaps matches TRBD1 (5 bases). V was cut by 1 base and J by 5 bases, with 14 bases left in between. Germline V gene lookup returns CDR1 SQVTM and CDR2 ANQGSEA. CDR3 size: 15 residues. The CDR3 sequence is CSVEARVAYNEKLFF. The CDR3 DNA reads as TGCAGCGTTGAAGCCAGGGTGGCTTACAATGAAAAACTGTTTTTT.

This clone was picked up a small number of times. CDR3 loop: CASSQPYQGSNTEAFF. The CDR3 bases are TGCGCCAGCAGCCAACCCTACCAGGGGTCGAACACTGAAGCTTTCTTT. This sequence joins TRBV4-1 and TRBJ1-1, with D maybe TRBD1 (6 bases). V lost 2 bases and J 1 base, leaving 14 bases between the germline ends. The CDR3 is 16 residues long. Germline V gene data show CDR1 as MGHRA and CDR2 as YSYEKL.

This clone was recorded a few times. The same CDR3 can be traced to other DNA sequences in this sample. The chain uses TRBV7-9 and TRBJ1-1; D uncertain. Germline V gene sequence: CDR1 SEHNR, CDR2 FQNEAQ (reference sequence). Trimming took off 2 bases at V and 0 bases at J, with 4 bases between the two ends. The CDR3 runs to 13 residues. The CDR3 loop reads CASSLSLNTEAFF. CDR3 nucleotide sequence: TGTGCCAGCAGCTTATCCCTGAACACTGAAGCTTTCTTT.

Only a few counts were recorded for this clone. The J gene is TRBJ1-5, the V gene TRBV7-8; the D gene is possibly TRBD1 (5 bases). V was trimmed by 3 bases and J by 4 bases, leaving 10 bases between them. CDR1 is SGHVS, CDR2 FQNEAQ, per germline. This CDR3 region has 14 residues. The CDR3 DNA reads as TGTGCCAGCAGCTTTGACAGCGGGAATCAGCCCCAGCATTTT. This sequence encodes CASSFDSGNQPQHF.

This clone appeared a few times. This sequence joins TRBV7-9 and TRBJ1-5; D is unclear. The CDR3 runs to 13 residues. Germline CDR1 and CDR2: SEHNR and FQNEAQ (reference sequence). The V end was cut by 4 bases, the J end by 7 bases, with 11 bases between. The CDR3 spells CASSSQPGQPQHF. For the CDR3, the DNA is TGTGCCAGCAGCTCGCAACCGGGGCAGCCCCAGCATTTT.

On this clone: At the DNA level, this CDR3 is encoded by other sequences in the same sample as well. The rearrangement joins TRBV5-1 to TRBJ2-7, with TRBD1 matching 7 bases. The CDR3 runs to 14 residues. The J segment lost 3 bases and the V segment lost 0 bases, leaving 3 bases of the junction unmatched. Germline V lookup: CDR1 SGHRS, CDR2 YFSETQ. The CDR3 here is CASSLAGDSYEQYF. The CDR3 DNA sequence: TGCGCCAGCAGCTTGGCCGGGGACAGCTACGAGCAGTACTTC. The full variable domain, its missing parts supplied by reference TRBV5-1 and TRBJ2-7, is KAGVTQTPRYLIKTRGQQVTLSCSPISGHRSVSWYQQTPGQGLQFLFEYFSETQRNKGNFPGRFSGRQFSNSRSEMNVSTLELGDSALYLCASSLAGDSYEQYFGPGTRLTVT.

The table lists this clone with a count of one. This chain connects TRBV7-2 to TRBJ2-1; 8 bases fit TRBD1. Trimming at V came to 8 bases and at J to 4 bases, leaving 10 bases not matched to a gene. The CDR3 is made up of 15 amino acids. CDR1 and CDR2 from the germline V gene are SGHTA and FQGNSA. CDR3 sequence reads: CASSTPGQDYNEQFF. CDR3 coding DNA: TGTGCCAGCTCTACACCGGGACAGGATTACAATGAGCAGTTCTTC.

Note on this clone: This specimen includes other DNA sequences encoding the same CDR3. This chain joins TRBV18 and TRBJ2-2, with D unresolved. Trimming took 3 bases from V and 6 from J, leaving 5 bases between them. The germline gives CDR1 KGHSH, CDR2 LQKENI. CDR3 size: 12 residues. The CDR3 nucleotides read TGTGCCAGCTCACCGGGTTCCGGGGAGCTGTTTTTT. Amino acids: CASSPGSGELFF.